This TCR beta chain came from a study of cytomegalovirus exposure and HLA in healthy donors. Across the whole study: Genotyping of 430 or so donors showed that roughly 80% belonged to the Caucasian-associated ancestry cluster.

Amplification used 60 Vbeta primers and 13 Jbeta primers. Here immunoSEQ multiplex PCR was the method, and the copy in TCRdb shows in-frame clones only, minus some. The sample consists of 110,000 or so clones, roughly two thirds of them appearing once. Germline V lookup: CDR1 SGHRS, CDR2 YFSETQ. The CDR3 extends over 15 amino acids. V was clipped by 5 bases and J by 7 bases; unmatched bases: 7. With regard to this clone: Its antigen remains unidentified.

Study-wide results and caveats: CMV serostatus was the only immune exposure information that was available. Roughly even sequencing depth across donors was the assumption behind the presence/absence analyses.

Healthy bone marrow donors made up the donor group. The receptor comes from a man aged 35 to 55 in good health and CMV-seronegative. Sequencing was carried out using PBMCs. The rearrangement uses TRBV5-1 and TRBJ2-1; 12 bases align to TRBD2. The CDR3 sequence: CASRTLAGGQNEQFF. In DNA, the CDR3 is TGCGCCAGCAGGACACTAGCGGGGGGACAGAATGAGCAGTTCTTC.